This T cell receptor (beta chain) was found in a study of T cell responses to AZD1222 COVID-19 vaccine. Points from the study as a whole: Dominant CD4 TCR responses targeted spike regions 160-218 and 743-854.

Measured with immunoSEQ multiplex PCR; TCRdb has only the in-frame clones, and not every one. The sample comprises roughly 96,000 clones, around 90% of which are singletons, and 26% rests with the top ten. Notes on this clone: The target antigen is unknown.

The length of the CDR3 is 15 residues. Germline assignment: CDR1 SEHNR and CDR2 FQNEAQ (reference sequence). Trimming at V came to 5 bases and at J to 5 bases, leaving 7 bases not matched to a gene. The source material was peripheral blood, sampled on day 0 of AZD1222 vaccination. This rearrangement joins TRBV7-9 to TRBJ2-2; TRBD1 agrees at 8 bases. The receptor comes from an adult in good health. CDR3 DNA: TGTGCCAGCAGCATCAGACAGGGGCTTACCGGGGAGCTGTTTTTT. Translation gives CASSIRQGLTGELFF.